This entry lists 16 T cell receptor beta chains sequenced from one sample in a study of T cell responses to AZD1222 COVID-19 vaccine. This table comes from immunoSEQ multiplex PCR, and its TCRdb copy is limited to in-frame clones, with some not included. Altogether around 90,000 clones are present, 65% to 90% being singletons, with the ten largest covering approximately 6.8%. The specimen was peripheral blood, collected on day 0 of AZD1222 vaccination. Receptors were obtained from an adult in good health.

V is TRBV6-4 and J is TRBJ2-3; D is possibly TRBD2 (5 bases). The CDR3 contains 14 residues. Germline V gives CDR1 MRHNA, CDR2 SNTAGT. Trimming left V 3 bases short and J 4 bases short, with 11 bases between. The CDR3 nucleotides are TGTGCCAGCAGTGAAGGAACTAGTCCAGATACGCAGTATTTT. Its protein is CASSEGTSPDTQYF.

This clone has a handful of counts. The chain uses TRBV7-8 and TRBJ2-7, with D perhaps matching TRBD2 (6 bases). This CDR3 comprises 15 residues. Trimming removed 1 base at V and 0 bases at J, with 10 bases between. Germline CDR1 is SGHVS and CDR2 is FQNEAQ. The CDR3 reads CASSLGGVSSYEQYF. CDR3 in DNA: TGTGCCAGCAGCTTAGGCGGGGTAAGCTCCTACGAGCAGTACTTC.

This rearrangement joins TRBV7-2 to TRBJ2-2; 12 positions agree with TRBD2. The ends lost 0 bases at V and 5 bases at J; junction bases unmatched: 4. This CDR3 region has 17 residues. Germline loops: CDR1 SGHTA, CDR2 FQGNSA. CDR3 region: CASSLATSGSRTGELFF. CDR3 coding DNA: TGTGCCAGCAGCTTAGCGACTAGCGGGAGTAGGACCGGGGAGCTGTTTTTT.

V usage is TRBV19 and J usage is TRBJ1-4; D is uncertain. The CDR3 is 17 residues long. Deletions cut 5 bases from V and 4 bases from J, with 20 bases between. The germline V gene has CDR1 LNHDA and CDR2 SQIVND (reference sequence). CDR3 loop: CASSPSGSLTINEKLFF. CDR3 DNA sequence: TGTGCCAGTAGTCCCTCCGGGTCCCTTACTATTAATGAAAAACTGTTTTTT.

The rearrangement links TRBV5-8 to TRBJ2-4; D is ambiguous. In germline, CDR1 is SGHTS, CDR2 YDEGEE. With 4 bases removed from V and 1 base from J, the gap between germline ends came to 9 bases. The CDR3 loop spans 14 amino acids. CDR3 amino acids: CASSETPAKNIQYF. The CDR3 nucleotides are TGTGCCAGCAGCGAGACACCCGCCAAAAACATTCAGTACTTC.

The rearrangement uses TRBV5-8 and TRBJ1-2, with a possible D match to TRBD1 (5 bases). The V and J ends lost 4 bases and 0 bases respectively, with 13 bases between them. Per germline, CDR1 SGHTS and CDR2 YDEGEE. The CDR3 has 15 residues. CDR3 sequence: CASSLVLGANYGYTF. CDR3 coding DNA: TGTGCCAGCAGCCTGGTATTGGGGGCTAACTATGGCTACACCTTC.

This chain connects TRBV5-6 to TRBJ1-4, with a weak D call TRBD1 (5 bases). Between the trimmed V and J ends, which lost 4 bases and 6 bases, there was a span of 16 bases. Germline V CDR1 and CDR2: SGHDT, YYEEEE. This CDR3 contains 15 residues. CDR3 sequence reads: CASSGAGVGDEKLFF. The CDR3 nucleotides are TGTGCCAGCAGCGGGGCCGGGGTCGGGGATGAAAAACTGTTTTTT.

The chain carries TRBV5-4 and TRBJ1-2; a possible D gene is TRBD1 (6 bases). Germline values: CDR1 SGHNT, CDR2 YYREEE (reference sequence). V lost 4 bases to trimming and J lost 7 bases, with 17 bases between them. This CDR3 comprises 14 residues. CDR3: CASSPDRGAGGYTF. CDR3 DNA: TGTGCCAGCAGCCCGGACCGGGGGGCGGGTGGCTACACCTTC.

In DNA form, the CDR3 reads TGTGCCAGCAGCTATGTGGGACAGGGGGCGATCGGCTACACCTTC. It specifies CASSYVGQGAIGYTF. The chain uses TRBV7-9 and TRBJ1-2, with 12 bases that match TRBD1. The CDR3 contains 15 residues. CDR1 is SEHNR, CDR2 FQNEAQ, per germline (reference sequence). The ends lost 4 bases at V and 8 bases at J; junction bases unmatched: 8.

The J gene is TRBJ2-1, the V gene TRBV5-1; tentatively, D is TRBD1 (5 bases). Trimming took 1 base from V and 3 from J, leaving 11 bases between them. The CDR3 runs to 15 residues. Germline values: CDR1 SGHRS, CDR2 YFSETQ. The CDR3 coding sequence is TGCGCCAGCAGCTTGAATGGGGCTGACTACAATGAGCAGTTCTTC. Its protein is CASSLNGADYNEQFF.

This chain uses TRBV27 with TRBJ1-1; D is uncertain. Germline-derived CDR1 and CDR2 are MNHEY and SMNVEV (reference sequence). The CDR3 length is 15 residues. The V and J ends lost 4 bases and 3 bases respectively, with 15 bases between them. In DNA, the CDR3 is TGTGCCAGCAGTTCCGGGTGGGGTGGAGACACTGAAGCTTTCTTT. Its translation: CASSSGWGGDTEAFF.

As DNA, the CDR3 is TGTGCCGCCTCGGGACAGTCCTACGAGCAGTACTTC. It is translated as CAASGQSYEQYF. The chain is built from TRBV30 and TRBJ2-7; 7 bases agree with TRBD1. The V gene's germline CDR1 is GTSNPN and CDR2 SVGIG (reference sequence). This CDR3 is built from 12 residues. V shed 8 bases, J shed 1 base, and the junction held 5 bases outside the gene matches.

The chain carries TRBV5-5 and TRBJ1-1, with D hard to call. Germline-derived CDR1 and CDR2 are SGHKS and YYEKEE (reference sequence). Trimming removed 0 bases at V and 0 bases at J, with 6 bases between. This CDR3 region has 14 residues. The CDR3 spells CASSLGFMNTEAFF. DNA for the CDR3: TGTGCCAGCAGCTTGGGGTTCATGAACACTGAAGCTTTCTTT. Combining the CDR3 with reference TRBV5-5 and TRBJ1-1 gives the whole variable domain DAGVTQSPTHLIKTRGQQVTLRCSPISGHKSVSWYQQVLGQGPQFIFQYYEKEERGRGNFPDRFSARQFPNYSSELNVNALLLGDSALYLCASSLGFMNTEAFFGQGTRLTVV.

The chain combines TRBV7-2 with TRBJ1-1; D is uncertain. Between the trimmed V and J ends, which lost 4 bases and 0 bases, there was a span of 6 bases. CDR3 length equals 13 residues. The germline CDR1 and CDR2 sequences are SGHTA and FQGNSA. This CDR3 is CASSSQMNTEAFF. CDR3 nucleotides: TGTGCCAGCAGCTCGCAGATGAACACTGAAGCTTTCTTT. Together with reference TRBV7-2 and TRBJ1-1, the CDR3 gives the full variable domain: GAGVSQSPSNKVTEKGKDVELRCDPISGHTALYWYRQSLGQGLEFLIYFQGNSAPDKSGLPSDRFSAERTGGSVSTLTIQRTQQEDSAVYLCASSSQMNTEAFFGQGTRLTVV.

This clone was observed a handful of times. The V call is TRBV19, the J call TRBJ1-6; 7 nucleotides align to TRBD1. After removal of 4 bases from V and 0 bases from J, the junction contained 9 bases not matched to a gene. Per the germline V gene, CDR1 is LNHDA and CDR2 is SQIVND (reference sequence). The CDR3 loop spans 18 amino acids. The CDR3 protein is CASSKADRSSSYNSPLHF. The CDR3 coding sequence is TGTGCCAGTAGTAAGGCGGACAGGTCGAGCTCCTATAATTCACCCCTCCACTTT.

The chain links TRBV24-1 to TRBJ1-1; 7 bases agree with TRBD1. Germline V lookup: CDR1 KGHDR, CDR2 SFDVKD. Trimming took 7 bases from V and 1 from J; bases not matched to a gene: 5. The CDR3 runs to 14 residues. The CDR3 DNA sequence: TGTGCCACCAGAGGGACAGCGAAGAACACTGAAGCTTTCTTT. It specifies CATRGTAKNTEAFF.